This T cell receptor (beta chain) is drawn from a study of T-cell reconstitution after alpha-beta-depleted transplantation in children. The study's findings and limits: A year post-transplant, T-cell counts and diversity derived mostly from newly produced T cells. Alpha-beta T cells about two months after transplant reportedly derived from several hundred expanded graft clones. Recipient T cells and thymic progenitors that survived gave rise to the high TCRbeta diversity observed at day 60 in some patients.

Germline V gives CDR1 SEHNR, CDR2 FQNEAQ (reference sequence). The CDR3 loop spans 14 amino acids. The germline V and J ends were trimmed by 2 bases and 2 bases, with 10 bases remaining between them. During its preparation, the TCRbeta library received unique molecular identifiers. TCRdb analysed the PCR reads with MiXCR anew, one entry per CDR3 protein. In the table there are around 300,000 distinct CDR3 sequences, nearly 8% of which are singletons. On this clonotype: Its target is unknown.

The sequencing used peripheral blood, collected 360 days after TCRalphabeta/CD19-depleted stem cell transplant. This receptor was identified in a female patient aged 2 to 10 who had a stem cell transplant for Fanconi anemia, so the T cells may come from the graft donor. The chain uses TRBV7-9 and TRBJ2-7; no firm D call. CDR3 protein: CASSLFPRTYEQYV. Here the CDR3 DNA reads TGTGCCAGCAGCTTATTTCCACGAACCTACGAGCAGTACGTC.